This T cell receptor beta chain was obtained from a study of shared clonotypes between healthy human individuals. This clone was observed once. Its specificity is unknown. Whole-study results and caveats: Of the naive CD4 clonotypes, roughly 5% were shared across a handful of donors.

Profiled with immunoSEQ multiplex PCR; TCRdb holds only in-frame clones, not every one. The sample contains around 2.1 million clones, 90% to 95% of which appear only once. Positively selected for CCR7, the CD45RO-negative cells used as naive CD8 cells excluded terminally differentiated effector memory CD45RA+ cells. The healthy adult donors were HIV-negative and reported no recent acute infections or vaccinations. The receptor's source is a young man in good health. Some clones in this sample may be carry-over from other donors' samples. The specimen sequenced was naive CD8+ T cells from PBMCs.

The CDR3 is CASSDRQGGLVSDTEAFF. CDR3 coding DNA: TGTGCCAGTAGTGATCGACAGGGGGGGTTGGTAAGCGACACTGAAGCTTTCTTT. The chain is built from TRBV19 and TRBJ1-1; 9 bases match TRBD1. V shed 5 bases, J shed 3 bases, and the junction held 16 bases outside the gene matches. The CDR3 loop spans 18 amino acids. Germline assignment: CDR1 LNHDA and CDR2 SQIVND (reference sequence).